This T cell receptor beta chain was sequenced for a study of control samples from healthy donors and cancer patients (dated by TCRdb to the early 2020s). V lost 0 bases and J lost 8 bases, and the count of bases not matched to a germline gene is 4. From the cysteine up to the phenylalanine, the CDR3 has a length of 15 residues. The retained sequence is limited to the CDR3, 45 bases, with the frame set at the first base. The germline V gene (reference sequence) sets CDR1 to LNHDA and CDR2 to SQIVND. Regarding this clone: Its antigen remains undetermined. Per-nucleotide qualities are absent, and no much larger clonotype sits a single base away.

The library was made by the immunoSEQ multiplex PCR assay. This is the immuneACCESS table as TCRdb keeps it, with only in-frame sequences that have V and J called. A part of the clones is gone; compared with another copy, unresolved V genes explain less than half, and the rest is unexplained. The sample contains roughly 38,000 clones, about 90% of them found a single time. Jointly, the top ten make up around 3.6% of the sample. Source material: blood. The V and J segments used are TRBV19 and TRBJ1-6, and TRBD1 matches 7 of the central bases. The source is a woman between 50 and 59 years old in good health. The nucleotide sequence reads TGTGCCAGTAGTATAGACCCTACAGGGGATTCACCCCTCCACTTT. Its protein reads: CASSIDPTGDSPLHF.